The 25 T cell receptor beta chains given below trace back to one sample, sequenced in a study of CD8+ T cells in alopecia areata. The treatment here: oral pan-JAK inhibitor, 5-10 mg twice daily. Extraction of RNA preceded its reverse transcription into cDNA, which served as the sequencing template. Repertoires were generated with immunoSEQ multiplex PCR, while TCRdb's copy carries only in-frame clones and drops some. This table holds over 100,000 clones, about 60% found once. Material: CD8+ T cells sorted from blood, obtained at week 24, from a patient treated with tofacitinib. The receptors were sampled from a human donor with alopecia areata.

This clone was observed at least ten times. The gene calls are TRBV14 and TRBJ2-7; D is perhaps TRBD1 (6 bases). The germline V and J ends were trimmed by 2 bases and 3 bases, with 17 bases remaining between them. CDR1 is SGHDN and CDR2 is FVKESK in the germline V gene. This CDR3 is 16 amino acids long. For the CDR3, the DNA is TGTGCCAGCAGCCAATTCCGGGACAATCCCTACTACGAGCAGTACTTC. This sequence encodes CASSQFRDNPYYEQYF.

The rearrangement uses TRBV15 and TRBJ1-4; D not resolved. The CDR3 covers 14 residues. V lost 1 base and J 5 bases, leaving 8 bases between the germline ends. The germline CDR1 and CDR2 sequences are LNHNV and YYDKDF (reference sequence). The CDR3 region has the DNA TGTGCCACCAGCAGAGGGGCAGAAAATGAAAAACTGTTTTTT. As protein: CATSRGAENEKLFF. Full variable domain (remainder filled in from reference TRBV15 and TRBJ1-4): DAMVIQNPRYQVTQFGKPVTLSCSQTLNHNVMYWYQQKSSQAPKLLFHYYDKDFNNEADTPDNFQSRRPNTSFCFLDIRSPGLGDTAMYLCATSRGAENEKLFFGSGTQLSVL.

This chain connects TRBV14 to TRBJ2-1; D is possibly TRBD1 or TRBD2 (5 bases each). Germline CDR1 and CDR2: SGHDN and FVKESK. Trimming stripped 6 bases from V and 0 bases from J, with 21 bases between. This CDR3 contains 18 residues. This chain's CDR3 is CASSLGFGASSSYNEQFF. The CDR3 DNA follows: TGTGCCAGCAGTTTAGGGTTCGGGGCTTCGAGCTCCTACAATGAGCAGTTCTTC.

The chain recombines TRBV29-1 with TRBJ2-1, with D perhaps matching TRBD2 (5 bases). V was shortened by 3 bases and J by 7 bases, with 13 bases between the two germline ends. The germline CDR1 and CDR2 sequences are SQVTM and ANQGSEA. This CDR3 is built from 13 residues. The DNA of the CDR3 is TGCAGCGTTGATGTGCGGGTGGGAAATGAGCAGTTCTTC. This encodes CSVDVRVGNEQFF.

The chain is built from TRBV6-6 and TRBJ2-5, with D perhaps given as TRBD1 or TRBD2 (5 bases each). Per the germline V gene, CDR1 is MNHNY and CDR2 is SVGAGI (reference sequence). The CDR3 is 14 amino acids. V dropped 4 bases and J dropped 1 base, with 10 bases sitting between them. This CDR3 reads CASSWDAGQETQYF. The CDR3 nucleotides are TGTGCCAGCAGTTGGGACGCTGGCCAAGAGACCCAGTACTTC.

The gene calls are TRBV6-6 and TRBJ2-1, with 11 bases that match TRBD2. Unmatched junction bases numbered 4, after V lost 2 bases and J lost 10 bases. The germline V gene has CDR1 MNHNY and CDR2 SVGAGI (reference sequence). CDR3 length: 14 amino acids. CDR3 coding DNA: TGTGCCAGCAGTTACACGGGACTAGCGGAGGAGCAGTTCTTC. As protein: CASSYTGLAEEQFF.

CDR3 residues: CASSHDAEETQYF. Here the CDR3 DNA reads TGCGCCAGCAGCCATGACGCCGAAGAGACCCAGTACTTC. This chain uses TRBV4-1 with TRBJ2-5; no reliable D call. Deletions cut 3 bases from V and 3 bases from J, with 8 bases between. CDR3 length equals 13 residues. Germline V gene data show CDR1 as MGHRA and CDR2 as YSYEKL.

The rearrangement joins TRBV7-9 to TRBJ1-2; D unclear. CDR3 size: 12 residues. Germline V lookup: CDR1 SEHNR, CDR2 FQNEAQ (reference sequence). The V gene lost 1 base and the J gene lost 12 bases, with 12 bases spanning the gap. CDR3 bases: TGTGCCAGCAGCTTAGGCCCCGGAGAGAACACCTTC. This encodes CASSLGPGENTF.

Concerning this clone: Distinct nucleotide sequences in the sample also encode this CDR3. The chain couples TRBV15 to TRBJ2-5; D might be TRBD2 (5 bases). The CDR3 contains 13 residues. Germline-derived CDR1 and CDR2 are LNHNV and YYDKDF (reference sequence). V was pared by 1 base and J by 5 bases, with 8 bases between. Here the CDR3 reads CATSRGRGETQYF. DNA of the CDR3: TGTGCCACCAGCAGAGGTCGGGGTGAGACCCAGTACTTC.

V and J are TRBV7-9 and TRBJ2-5; 7 bases align to TRBD2. Per the germline V gene, CDR1 is SEHNR and CDR2 is FQNEAQ (reference sequence). The V segment lost 3 bases and the J segment 5 bases; nucleotides outside the gene matches: 6. CDR3 length: 14 amino acids. The CDR3, as DNA: TGTGCCAGCAGCTTTACCGCGGGGGTTGAGACCCAGTACTTC. Translation: CASSFTAGVETQYF. Drawing the rest from reference TRBV7-9 and TRBJ2-5, the complete variable domain is DTGVSQNPRHKITKRGQNVTFRCDPISEHNRLYWYRQTLGQGPEFLTYFQNEAQLEKSRLLSDRFSAERPKGSFSTLEIQRTEQGDSAMYLCASSFTAGVETQYFGPGTRLLVL.

V is TRBV29-1 and J is TRBJ2-5; D is unresolved. Deletions cut 6 bases from V and 4 bases from J, with 12 bases between. This CDR3 comprises 12 residues. CDR1 is SQVTM and CDR2 is ANQGSEA in the germline V gene. The CDR3 bases are TGCAGCGTCTGGGCCAACAGAGAGACCCAGTACTTC. Translation: CSVWANRETQYF. The entire variable domain, with the rest obtained from reference TRBV29-1 and TRBJ2-5, is as follows: SAVISQKPSRDICQRGTSLTIQCQVDSQVTMMFWYRQQPGQSLTLIATANQGSEATYESGFVIDKFPISRPNLTFSTLTVSNMSPEDSSIYLCSVWANRETQYFGPGTRLLVL.

The chain recombines TRBV7-9 with TRBJ1-2; D remains unclear. This CDR3 has 11 residues. Trimming took 5 bases from V and 7 from J, leaving 8 bases between them. Germline CDR1 is SEHNR and CDR2 is FQNEAQ (reference sequence). The DNA of the CDR3 is TGTGCCAGCAGCGAGGAGCTTGGCTACACCTTC. Protein: CASSEELGYTF.

The rearrangement joins TRBV29-1 to TRBJ1-2; TRBD1 aligns across 9 bases. V shed 7 bases and J 5 bases; nucleotides not matched to a gene: 8. CDR1 is SQVTM and CDR2 is ANQGSEA in the germline V gene. The CDR3 is 13 amino acids. The DNA of the CDR3 is TGCAGCGCAGGGACAGGGAGCCTTTATGGCTACACCTTC. Translating gives CSAGTGSLYGYTF.

The CDR3 DNA sequence: TGTGCCTGGAGTGTATGGGACAGGGGGCAAGAGCAGTACTTC. Protein product: CAWSVWDRGQEQYF. J is TRBJ2-7 and V is TRBV30; 12 positions match TRBD1. Germline lookup yields CDR1 GTSNPN and CDR2 SVGIG (reference sequence). V lost 0 bases, J lost 7 bases, and 4 bases stayed unmatched. This CDR3 comprises 14 residues.

This clone was counted a few times. The rearrangement joins TRBV4-1 to TRBJ2-6; D is possibly TRBD1 (5 bases). This CDR3 spans 17 amino acids. Germline V gene sequence: CDR1 MGHRA, CDR2 YSYEKL. Trimming left V 4 bases short and J 4 bases short, with 17 bases between. CDR3 residues: CASSLKEQGSGANVLTF. The CDR3 DNA is TGCGCCAGCAGCCTCAAAGAGCAGGGCTCGGGGGCCAACGTCCTGACTTTC.

The rearrangement links TRBV12-5 to TRBJ1-2, with TRBD1 matching over 10 bases. The CDR3 is made up of 16 amino acids. J was trimmed by 0 bases and V by 5 bases; bases with no gene match: 6. In germline, CDR1 is LGHNT, CDR2 FRNRAP. The CDR3 nucleotides read TGTGCTAGTGGTCCAAGAGACAGGGGGCCTAACTATGGCTACACCTTC. Amino acids: CASGPRDRGPNYGYTF.

Only one count was recorded for this clone. The chain is built from TRBV29-1 and TRBJ1-2; D unclear. The CDR3 totals 13 residues. V lost 1 base and J lost 4, with 10 bases in between. The germline V gene encodes CDR1 SQVTM and CDR2 ANQGSEA. The CDR3 region is CSVEVRRGYGYTF. The CDR3 DNA follows: TGCAGCGTTGAAGTGAGGCGAGGCTATGGCTACACCTTC. The full variable domain, rest sourced from reference TRBV29-1 and TRBJ1-2, is SAVISQKPSRDICQRGTSLTIQCQVDSQVTMMFWYRQQPGQSLTLIATANQGSEATYESGFVIDKFPISRPNLTFSTLTVSNMSPEDSSIYLCSVEVRRGYGYTFGSGTRLTVV.

This clone was observed a few times. This could be a read error, since a much larger clone is one nucleotide away. This sample includes further DNA sequences coding for the same CDR3. This rearrangement joins TRBV27 to TRBJ2-3; 10 bases match TRBD1. V dropped 5 bases and J dropped 4; count of bases not matched to a gene: 3. Germline V CDR1 and CDR2: MNHEY, SMNVEV (reference sequence). The CDR3 length is 14 residues. CDR3 sequence: CASSEGQGADTQYF. Written as DNA, the CDR3 is TGTGCCAGCAGTGAAGGACAGGGGGCAGATACGCAGTATTTT.

This clone came up a few times. V usage is TRBV5-1 and J usage is TRBJ2-7; 10 positions match TRBD2. The CDR3 loop spans 15 amino acids. Germline V CDR1 and CDR2: SGHRS, YFSETQ. V lost 4 bases and J lost 2; bases outside the gene matches: 6. CDR3 loop: CASSIGLAVTYEQYF. CDR3 sequence (DNA): TGCGCCAGCAGCATAGGACTAGCGGTTACCTACGAGCAGTACTTC. The full variable domain, completed using reference TRBV5-1 and TRBJ2-7, is KAGVTQTPRYLIKTRGQQVTLSCSPISGHRSVSWYQQTPGQGLQFLFEYFSETQRNKGNFPGRFSGRQFSNSRSEMNVSTLELGDSALYLCASSIGLAVTYEQYFGPGTRLTVT.

On this clone: One junction end does not reproduce the germline sequence, and a read error may be involved. The gene calls are TRBV7-9 and TRBJ1-2; no firm D call. The CDR3 is 10 residues long. Germline assignment: CDR1 SEHNR and CDR2 FQNEAQ (reference sequence). The CDR3 region is CASSLIQVAF. The CDR3 DNA is TGTGCCAGCAGCTTAATTCAGGTCGCCTTC.

V is TRBV13 and J is TRBJ2-7, with TRBD2 matching over 9 bases. Trimming cost V 4 bases and J 6 bases; bases outside gene matches: 7. The CDR3 is 14 amino acids. Germline V gene lookup returns CDR1 PRHDT and CDR2 FYEKMQ (reference sequence). The chain's CDR3 is CASSWASGVSEQYF. The CDR3 DNA reads as TGTGCCAGCAGCTGGGCTAGCGGGGTGAGCGAGCAGTACTTC.

The chain links TRBV10-3 to TRBJ1-1; 9 positions match TRBD1. This CDR3 region has 16 residues. Losses at the gene ends were 4 bases for V and 3 bases for J; bases not matched to a gene: 9. Germline assignment: CDR1 ENHRY and CDR2 SYGVKD. CDR3 in DNA: TGTGCCATCAGTGGTAACCGGGACAGGGAATACACTGAAGCTTTCTTT. It translates to CAISGNRDREYTEAFF.

This clone was observed a handful of times. One base away lies a much larger clone, so this may be a sequencing read error. This chain links TRBV7-2 with TRBJ2-7; D is perhaps TRBD1 (5 bases). Germline CDR1 and CDR2: SGHTA and FQGNSA. The CDR3 loop spans 14 amino acids. CDR3 in DNA: TGCGCCAGCAGCCAAGATACCCAGGGCTACGAGCAGTACTTC. It specifies CASSQDTQGYEQYF.

The rearrangement links TRBV5-1 to TRBJ2-6; 7 bases fit TRBD1. This CDR3 comprises 15 residues. CDR1 is SGHRS and CDR2 is YFSETQ in the germline V gene. After removal of 3 bases from V and 3 bases from J, the junction contained 3 bases not matched to a gene. For the CDR3, the DNA is TGCGCCAGCAGCTCTACAGGGGATGGGGCCAACGTCCTGACTTTC. It translates to CASSSTGDGANVLTF.

This clone was detected only once. V and J are TRBV27 and TRBJ1-1; 10 bases align to TRBD1. Looked up from germline, CDR1 is MNHEY and CDR2 is SMNVEV (reference sequence). This CDR3 comprises 15 residues. With 4 bases clipped from V and 2 bases from J, the junction kept 4 bases outside the gene matches. DNA for the CDR3: TGTGCCAGCAGTTGGGACAGGGGCGCCAACACTGAAGCTTTCTTT. It translates to CASSWDRGANTEAFF.